The rows below give T cell receptor beta chains drawn from one sample of a study of blood T cell repertoires in COVID-19. Sequencing was performed with immunoSEQ multiplex PCR; in TCRdb, only in-frame clones are kept and a portion is missing. This table holds 290,000 or so clones, approximately 93% found once. The material sequenced was peripheral blood. Receptor source: a woman in her twenties or thirties with COVID-19, enrolled during active disease. Both conserved end residues are part of each CDR3. A D gene is named only where the DNA matches it firmly. Only some rows state a clone size, as once, few, many or a class for expanded clones.

D	size	V	J	CDR3	DNA
-	-	TRBV27	TRBJ1-1	CASRLSREVNTEAFF	TGTGCCAGCAGACTGTCGCGGGAGGTCAACACTGAAGCTTTCTTT
-	-	TRBV21-1	TRBJ2-3	CASSKMPGNTQYF	TGTGCCAGCAGCAAAATGCCAGGAAATACGCAGTATTTT
-	-	TRBV29-1	TRBJ2-5	CSVEEVGGRETQYF	TGCAGCGTTGAAGAAGTTGGAGGGAGAGAGACCCAGTACTTC
TRBD1	-	TRBV2	TRBJ1-1	CASSGDRMNTEAFF	TGTGCCAGCAGTGGGGACAGAATGAACACTGAAGCTTTCTTT
TRBD2	-	TRBV2	TRBJ2-6	CASSLAAGDSGANVLTF	TGTGCCAGCAGTCTGGCAGCGGGAGATTCTGGGGCCAACGTCCTGACTTTC
TRBD2	-	TRBV5-4	TRBJ2-3	CASSWGLAWTSTDTQYF	TGTGCCAGCAGCTGGGGACTAGCGTGGACTAGCACAGATACGCAGTATTTT
-	-	TRBV12-3/TRBV12-4	TRBJ1-2	CASSPAENYGYTF	TGTGCCAGCAGCCCAGCGGAGAACTATGGCTACACCTTC
TRBD1	once	TRBV19	TRBJ1-5	CASSRDRGGNQPQHF	TGTGCCAGTAGCCGGGACAGGGGAGGCAATCAGCCCCAGCATTTT
-	-	TRBV3-1/TRBV3-2	TRBJ1-5	CASSQEMGARQPQHF	TGTGCCAGCAGCCAAGAAATGGGGGCCCGGCAGCCCCAGCATTTT
-	-	TRBV4-1	TRBJ2-1	CASSLTGRNEQFF	TGCGCCAGCAGCCTGACAGGGAGGAATGAGCAGTTCTTC
-	-	TRBV4-1	TRBJ1-1	CASSQEFTIGGAFF	TGCGCCAGCAGCCAAGAATTTACAATAGGGGGAGCTTTCTTT
TRBD1	-	TRBV19	TRBJ2-4	CASSLRQGNIQYF	TGTGCCAGTAGCCTAAGACAGGGAAACATTCAGTACTTC
-	-	TRBV9	TRBJ1-5	CASSVAVGSNQPQHF	TGTGCCAGCAGCGTAGCGGTCGGTAGCAATCAGCCCCAGCATTTT
-	-	TRBV30	TRBJ1-2	CAWTYEVRRYSNYTF	TGTGCCTGGACTTACGAGGTACGACGTTATTCGAACTACACCTTC
-	-	TRBV3-1/TRBV3-2	TRBJ1-3	CASSHGSSGNTIYF	TGTGCCAGCAGCCATGGCAGCTCTGGAAACACCATATATTTT